These T cell receptor beta chains were read from a single sample in a study of blood T cells in healthy people across ages. One entry per CDR3 protein, called by TCRdb with MiXCR from the 5' RACE reads. The table records some 860,000 distinct CDR3 sequences, just over 55% of them present only once. Sequencing was performed on blood. The receptors originated from a man aged 35-49 years in good health. Both conserved end residues are part of each CDR3. The D gene is left open where the match is weak. Size values are once, few and many counts, or a class for expanded clones, and some rows have none.

v_gene	d_gene	abundance	j_gene	CDR3aa	CDR3nt
TRBV28	.	.	TRBJ2-7	CASSPPRGEQYF	TGTGCCAGCAGTCCCCCCAGGGGCGAGCAGTACTTC
TRBV30	.	.	TRBJ2-5	CAYGTDGETQYF	TGTGCCTACGGGACGGATGGAGAGACCCAGTACTTC
TRBV29-1	TRBD2	many	TRBJ2-3	CSAQREGPDTQYF	TGCAGCGCCCAGCGGGAGGGCCCAGATACGCAGTATTTT
TRBV3-1	.	many	TRBJ2-5	CASSQDLGMQTQYF	TGTGCCAGCAGCCAAGATCTGGGGATGCAGACCCAGTACTTC
TRBV3-1	.	few	TRBJ2-5	CASSQDRTSAQETQYF	TGTGCCAGCAGCCAAGATCGAACCAGCGCCCAAGAGACCCAGTACTTC
TRBV5-1	.	once	TRBJ2-5	CASSLGLKGETQYF	TGCGCCAGCTCACTAGGACTGAAGGGGGAGACCCAGTACTTC
TRBV11-2	.	.	TRBJ1-2	CASSTGTLGYTF	TGTGCCAGCAGCACCGGGACGCTTGGCTACACCTTC
TRBV25-1	.	.	TRBJ2-7	CASSESRAIHEQYF	TGTGCCAGCAGTGAATCCCGGGCTATACACGAGCAGTACTTC
TRBV7-2	.	few	TRBJ2-3	CASKNTDTQYF	TGTGCCAGCAAGAACACAGATACGCAGTATTTT
TRBV6-5	.	.	TRBJ2-7	CASAGLYEQYF	TGTGCCAGCGCCGGACTATACGAGCAGTACTTC
TRBV21-1	.	.	TRBJ2-1	CASSKDPGQGSDEQFF	TGTGCCAGCAGCAAAGACCCGGGACAGGGGTCCGATGAGCAGTTCTTC
TRBV12-3/TRBV12-4	.	.	TRBJ2-1	CASSSRSYRDNEQFF	TGTGCCAGCAGTTCCCGAAGCTACAGAGACAATGAGCAGTTCTTC
TRBV5-1	TRBD2	few	TRBJ2-7	CASSNGLAGSYEQYF	TGCGCCAGCAGCAACGGACTAGCGGGATCCTACGAGCAGTACTTC
TRBV5-5	TRBD1	.	TRBJ2-3	CASSLTGGNGDTQYF	TGTGCCAGCAGCTTGACAGGGGGTAACGGAGATACGCAGTATTTT
TRBV7-2	.	few	TRBJ2-5	CASSLAPGQETQYF	TGTGCCAGCAGCTTAGCACCAGGGCAAGAGACCCAGTACTTC
TRBV6-5	.	.	TRBJ1-6	CATRGIDNSPLHF	TGTGCCACCCGGGGAATAGATAATTCACCCCTCCACTTT
TRBV18	.	.	TRBJ2-6	CASSPRPPGTLRANVLTF	TGTGCCAGCTCACCACGGCCCCCCGGTACGCTTCGGGCCAACGTCCTGACTTTC
TRBV7-2	TRBD1	.	TRBJ2-3	CASSSGTGNTDTQYF	TGTGCCAGCAGCTCCGGGACAGGAAACACAGATACGCAGTATTTT
TRBV20-1	.	.	TRBJ1-2	CSAEPLGYGYTF	TGCAGTGCAGAGCCGCTTGGCTATGGCTACACCTTC
TRBV7-2	TRBD1	.	TRBJ2-7	CASSPQTGGIYEQYF	TGTGCCAGCAGCCCACAGACAGGGGGTATCTACGAGCAGTACTTC
TRBV7-2	.	.	TRBJ1-1	CASRKTGHVNTEAFF	TGTGCCAGCAGGAAGACGGGACACGTGAACACTGAAGCTTTCTTT
TRBV9	.	few	TRBJ2-6	CASRTGDSGANVLTF	TGTGCCAGCCGGACGGGAGACTCTGGGGCCAACGTCCTGACTTTC
TRBV29-1	.	few	TRBJ2-3	CSVELARPEADTQYF	TGCAGCGTTGAGTTAGCCCGTCCGGAAGCAGATACGCAGTATTTT
TRBV6-5	TRBD1	few	TRBJ1-2	CASSYSSPGTGYGYTF	TGTGCCAGCAGTTACTCGTCCCCAGGGACAGGATATGGCTACACCTTC
TRBV10-3	TRBD1	.	TRBJ1-5	CAISRDRDNQPQHF	TGTGCCATCAGTCGGGACAGGGACAATCAGCCCCAGCATTTT
TRBV7-2	.	.	TRBJ2-7	CASSLEGNRAYEQYF	TGTGCCAGCAGCTTAGAGGGTAACAGGGCCTACGAGCAGTACTTC
TRBV4-3	.	.	TRBJ2-3	CASSQGGRRHDTDTQYF	TGCGCCAGCAGCCAAGGGGGACGGAGGCACGACACAGATACGCAGTATTTT
TRBV29-1	TRBD1	.	TRBJ2-7	CSVEDRGLSYEQYF	TGCAGCGTTGAGGACAGGGGCCTCTCCTACGAGCAGTACTTC
TRBV7-2	.	.	TRBJ2-2	CASSAGHWNTGELFF	TGTGCCAGCAGCGCGGGACATTGGAACACCGGGGAGCTGTTTTTT
TRBV6-4	TRBD1	.	TRBJ2-2	CASSEQGAVGTGELFF	TGTGCCAGCAGTGAACAGGGGGCGGTAGGCACCGGGGAGCTGTTTTTT
TRBV5-1	.	.	TRBJ2-6	CASSLVSVSGANVLTF	TGCGCCAGCAGCTTGGTATCAGTGTCTGGGGCCAACGTCCTGACTTTC
TRBV7-2	.	few	TRBJ2-3	CASPTGNTQYF	TGTGCCAGCCCCACCGGGAATACGCAGTATTTT
TRBV6-6	.	.	TRBJ2-3	CASSYSIARTSTDTQYF	TGTGCCAGCAGTTACTCGATAGCGAGGACCTCCACAGATACGCAGTATTTT
TRBV4-2	TRBD1	.	TRBJ1-2	CASSQDVAGQGLGGDGYTF	TGTGCCAGCAGCCAAGATGTCGCGGGACAGGGGCTTGGTGGGGATGGCTACACCTTC
TRBV20-1	.	.	TRBJ1-6	CSASPDAGVYNSPLHF	TGCAGTGCTAGTCCCGACGCCGGGGTCTATAATTCACCCCTCCACTTT
TRBV5-5	TRBD2	.	TRBJ2-3	CASSPTSGSPDTQYF	TGTGCCAGCAGCCCGACTAGCGGGAGCCCAGATACGCAGTATTTT
TRBV5-1	TRBD1	.	TRBJ1-5	CASSLQGKWRNQPQHF	TGCGCCAGCAGCTTACAGGGGAAGTGGCGCAATCAGCCCCAGCATTTT
TRBV5-1	.	.	TRBJ2-3	CASSLGWRLEADTQYF	TGCGCCAGCAGCTTGGGTTGGAGGCTTGAAGCAGATACGCAGTATTTT
TRBV20-1	.	.	TRBJ2-4	CSARRRLQDIQYF	TGCAGTGCTAGACGGAGGCTCCAGGACATTCAGTACTTC
TRBV20-1	TRBD1	.	TRBJ1-1	CSAGTGRGMNTEAFF	TGCAGTGCTGGGACAGGGAGAGGGATGAACACTGAAGCTTTCTTT
TRBV5-1	TRBD1	.	TRBJ2-5	CASSGRGKETQYF	TGCGCCAGTTCGGGCAGGGGGAAGGAGACCCAGTACTTC
TRBV6-6	.	.	TRBJ2-7	CASSYSDVRSGYEQYF	TGTGCCAGCAGTTACTCGGATGTGAGGAGTGGGTACGAGCAGTACTTC
TRBV4-3	.	.	TRBJ2-3	CASSQDPPGLLNTQYF	TGCGCCAGCAGCCAAGATCCCCCGGGACTTCTTAATACGCAGTATTTT
TRBV3-1	.	.	TRBJ2-7	CASSQSGIHNEQYF	TGTGCCAGCAGCCAATCCGGGATTCACAATGAGCAGTACTTC
TRBV6-5	.	.	TRBJ2-5	CASSRQPARTETQYF	TGTGCCAGCAGCCGACAACCGGCGAGGACGGAGACCCAGTACTTC
TRBV6-5	TRBD1	.	TRBJ2-7	CASSLGHRGYEQYF	TGTGCCAGCAGTCTTGGGCACAGGGGCTACGAGCAGTACTTC
TRBV7-3	TRBD1	few	TRBJ1-1	CASSPEGAPLNTEAFF	TGTGCCAGCAGCCCAGAGGGGGCCCCCCTGAACACTGAAGCTTTCTTT
TRBV7-2	.	.	TRBJ2-1	CASSLGSQLHPSYNEQFF	TGTGCCAGCAGCTTAGGCTCCCAACTACACCCCTCCTACAATGAGCAGTTCTTC
TRBV5-1	TRBD2	.	TRBJ2-7	CASSPGTSMYEQYF	TGCGCCAGCAGCCCCGGGACTAGTATGTACGAGCAGTACTTC
TRBV20-1	TRBD1	few	TRBJ2-5	CSASSSGGVETQYF	TGCAGTGCTAGTTCTTCAGGGGGTGTCGAGACCCAGTACTTC
TRBV24-1	.	.	TRBJ2-1	CATSAPISLYNEQFF	TGTGCCACCAGTGCCCCTATAAGCCTCTACAATGAGCAGTTCTTC
TRBV29-1	.	many	TRBJ2-7	CSVTTSGTTYEQYF	TGCAGCGTTACGACCTCCGGGACAACCTACGAGCAGTACTTC
TRBV24-1	.	.	TRBJ1-5	CATSEKTESNQPQHF	TGTGCCACCAGTGAAAAGACAGAAAGTAATCAGCCCCAGCATTTT
TRBV3-1	TRBD2	few	TRBJ2-1	CASSPFWGGNEQFF	TGTGCCAGCAGTCCCTTCTGGGGGGGCAATGAGCAGTTCTTC